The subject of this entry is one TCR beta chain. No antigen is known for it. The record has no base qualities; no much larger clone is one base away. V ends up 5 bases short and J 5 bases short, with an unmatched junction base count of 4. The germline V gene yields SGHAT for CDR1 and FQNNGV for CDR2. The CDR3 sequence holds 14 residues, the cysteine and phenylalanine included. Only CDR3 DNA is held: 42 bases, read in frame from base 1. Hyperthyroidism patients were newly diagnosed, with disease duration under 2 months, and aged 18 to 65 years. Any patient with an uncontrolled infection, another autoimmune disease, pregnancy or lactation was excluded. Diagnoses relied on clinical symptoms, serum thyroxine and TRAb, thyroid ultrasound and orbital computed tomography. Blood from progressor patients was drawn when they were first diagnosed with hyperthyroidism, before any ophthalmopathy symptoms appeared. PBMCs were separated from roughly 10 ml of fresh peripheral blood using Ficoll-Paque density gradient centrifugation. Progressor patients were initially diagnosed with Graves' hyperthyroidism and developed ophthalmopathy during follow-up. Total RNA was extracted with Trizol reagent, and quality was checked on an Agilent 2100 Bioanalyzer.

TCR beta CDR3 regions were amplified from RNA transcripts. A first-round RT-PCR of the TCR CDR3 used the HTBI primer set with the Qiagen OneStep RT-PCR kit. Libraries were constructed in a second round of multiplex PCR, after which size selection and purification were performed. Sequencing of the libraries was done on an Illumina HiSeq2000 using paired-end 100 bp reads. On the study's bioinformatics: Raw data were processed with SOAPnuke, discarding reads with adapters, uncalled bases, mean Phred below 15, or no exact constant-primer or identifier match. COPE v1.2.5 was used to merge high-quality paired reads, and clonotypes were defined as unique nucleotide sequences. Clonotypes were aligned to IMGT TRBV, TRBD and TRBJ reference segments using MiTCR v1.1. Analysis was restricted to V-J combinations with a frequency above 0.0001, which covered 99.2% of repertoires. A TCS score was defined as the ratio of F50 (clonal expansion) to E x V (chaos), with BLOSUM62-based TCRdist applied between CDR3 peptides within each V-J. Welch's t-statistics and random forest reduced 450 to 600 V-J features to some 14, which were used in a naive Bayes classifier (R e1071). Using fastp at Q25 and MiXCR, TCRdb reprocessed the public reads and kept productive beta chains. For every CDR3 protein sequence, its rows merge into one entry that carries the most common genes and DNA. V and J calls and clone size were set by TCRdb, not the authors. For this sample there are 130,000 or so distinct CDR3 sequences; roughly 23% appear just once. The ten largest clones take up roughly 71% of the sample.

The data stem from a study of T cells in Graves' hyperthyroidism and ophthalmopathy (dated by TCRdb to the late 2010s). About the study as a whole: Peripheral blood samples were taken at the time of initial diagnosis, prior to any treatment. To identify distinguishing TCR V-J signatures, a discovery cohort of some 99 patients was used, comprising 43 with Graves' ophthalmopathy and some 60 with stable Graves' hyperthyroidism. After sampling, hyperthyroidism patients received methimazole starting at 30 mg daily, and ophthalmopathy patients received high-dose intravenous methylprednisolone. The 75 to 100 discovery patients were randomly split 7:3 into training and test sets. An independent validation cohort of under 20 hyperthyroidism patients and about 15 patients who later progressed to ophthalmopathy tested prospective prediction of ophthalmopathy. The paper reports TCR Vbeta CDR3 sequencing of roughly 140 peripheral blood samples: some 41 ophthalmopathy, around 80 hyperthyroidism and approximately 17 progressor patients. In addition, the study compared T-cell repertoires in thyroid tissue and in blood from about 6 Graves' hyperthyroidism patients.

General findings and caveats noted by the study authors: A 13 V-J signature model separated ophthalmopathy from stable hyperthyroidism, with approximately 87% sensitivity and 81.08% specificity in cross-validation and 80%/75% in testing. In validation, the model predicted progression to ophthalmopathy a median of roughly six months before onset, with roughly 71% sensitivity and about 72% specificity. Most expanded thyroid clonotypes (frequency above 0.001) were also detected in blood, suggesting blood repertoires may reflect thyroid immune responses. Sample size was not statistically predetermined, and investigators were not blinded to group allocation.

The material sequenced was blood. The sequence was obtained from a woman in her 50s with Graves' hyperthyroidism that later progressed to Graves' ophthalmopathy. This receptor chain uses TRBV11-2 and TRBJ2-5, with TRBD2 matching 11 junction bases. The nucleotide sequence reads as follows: TGTGCCAGCAGCCCCCGGACTAGCGGGGAGACCCAGTACTTC. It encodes CASSPRTSGETQYF.